One sample yielded the 29 T cell receptor beta chains listed below, sequenced in a study of cytomegalovirus exposure and HLA in healthy donors. This PCR relied on a set of 60 Vbeta primers and 13 Jbeta primers. Measured with immunoSEQ multiplex PCR; TCRdb has only the in-frame clones, and not every one. The sample lists about 190,000 clones; 65% to 80% were seen once. Specimen: PBMCs. These receptors all stem from a man aged 25-40 years in good health and CMV-seropositive.

This clone has more than one count but fewer than ten. The chain joins TRBV4-2 to TRBJ1-2; D remains ambiguous. Germline V CDR1 and CDR2: LGHNA, YNFKEQ. This CDR3 is 11 amino acids long. Trimming left V 1 base short and J 8 bases short, with 5 bases between. CDR3 amino acids: CASSQGRGYTF. Written as DNA, the CDR3 is TGTGCCAGCAGCCAAGGCAGGGGCTACACCTTC.

This sequence joins TRBV10-3 and TRBJ1-2, with TRBD1 identical over 8 bases. This CDR3 region has 12 residues. With V trimmed by 5 bases and J by 10 bases, 6 bases remained unmatched. Per germline, CDR1 ENHRY and CDR2 SYGVKD. The CDR3 reads CAISTGQGPYTF. The DNA for the CDR3 is TGTGCCATCAGTACCGGACAGGGCCCCTACACCTTC.

CDR3 in amino acids: CASSVVTGEMSGYTF. The CDR3 DNA follows: TGTGCCAGCAGCGTAGTAACAGGGGAGATGAGCGGCTACACCTTC. The chain links TRBV9 to TRBJ1-2; TRBD1 matches 7 bases. Unmatched junction bases numbered 10, after V lost 0 bases and J lost 8 bases. This CDR3 has 15 residues. The germline gives CDR1 SGDLS, CDR2 YYNGEE.

The chain carries TRBV5-4 and TRBJ1-6, with 7 bases fitting TRBD1. Germline V lookup: CDR1 SGHNT, CDR2 YYREEE (reference sequence). CDR3 size: 15 residues. The J segment lost 9 bases and the V segment lost 1 base, leaving 7 bases of the junction unmatched. The CDR3 DNA follows: TGTGCCAGCAGCTTGCCAGGGGGATTAGGTTCACCCCTCCACTTT. The encoded protein is CASSLPGGLGSPLHF.

The chain links TRBV7-9 to TRBJ2-3, with 8 bases lining up with TRBD2. The CDR3 has 13 amino acids. CDR1 and CDR2 (germline): SEHNR, FQNEAQ (reference sequence). The J segment lost 6 bases and the V segment lost 6 bases, leaving 5 bases of the junction unmatched. The chain's CDR3 is CASSPGGADTQYF. Here the CDR3 DNA reads TGTGCCAGCAGTCCCGGGGGGGCGGATACGCAGTATTTT.

This chain links TRBV30 with TRBJ2-5; TRBD1 aligns across 8 bases. This CDR3 is built from 12 residues. From germline, CDR1 is GTSNPN and CDR2 SVGIG (reference sequence). CDR3 bases: TGTGCTATAGACAGGGGCGGTGAGACCCAGTACTTC. Translated, it gives CAIDRGGETQYF.

This chain joins TRBV6-1 and TRBJ1-1; 10 bases map to TRBD1. V lost 6 bases to trimming and J lost 5 bases; unmatched junction nucleotides: 6. The CDR3 covers 14 residues. Germline V gene data show CDR1 as MNHNS and CDR2 as SASEGT. The CDR3 sequence is CASRWDRGGTEAFF. The CDR3 DNA is TGTGCCAGCAGATGGGACAGGGGAGGTACTGAAGCTTTCTTT.

The CDR3 loop is CASSLGTYEQYF. The CDR3 coding sequence is TGTGCCAGCAGCCTCGGGACCTACGAGCAGTACTTC. This sequence joins TRBV5-6 and TRBJ2-7, with D possibly being TRBD2 (5 bases). Trimming stripped 4 bases from V and 2 bases from J, with 7 bases between. CDR3 length equals 12 residues. Germline V gives CDR1 SGHDT, CDR2 YYEEEE.

This clone was detected a few times. The gene calls are TRBV19 and TRBJ2-7; D may be TRBD1 (7 bases). The CDR3 has 17 amino acids. Per the germline V gene, CDR1 is LNHDA and CDR2 is SQIVND (reference sequence). V was trimmed by 4 bases and J by 0 bases, leaving 19 bases between them. The CDR3 spells CASSRQGGVLNSYEQYF. CDR3 DNA: TGTGCCAGTAGTAGGCAGGGGGGCGTCCTGAACTCCTACGAGCAGTACTTC.

The chain is built from TRBV10-3 and TRBJ2-3; tentatively, D is TRBD2 (5 bases). The germline CDR1 and CDR2 sequences are ENHRY and SYGVKD. This CDR3 is 15 amino acids long. The V gene lost 3 bases and the J gene lost 0 bases, with 10 bases spanning the gap. The chain's CDR3 is CAISEWRASTDTQYF. The CDR3 DNA sequence: TGTGCCATCAGTGAATGGCGGGCAAGCACAGATACGCAGTATTTT.

The chain uses TRBV9 and TRBJ2-5, with 8 bases fitting TRBD1. Germline V gene sequence: CDR1 SGDLS, CDR2 YYNGEE. The ends lost 0 bases at V and 5 bases at J; junction bases unmatched: 12. The CDR3 contains 17 residues. CDR3 nucleotide sequence: TGTGCCAGCAGCGTAGGTTTTCAGACAGGGGATGGGGAGACCCAGTACTTC. As protein: CASSVGFQTGDGETQYF.

The chain uses TRBV5-1 and TRBJ2-1, with no clear D. The CDR3 extends over 13 amino acids. Deletions cut 5 bases from V and 7 bases from J, with 13 bases between. The germline CDR1 and CDR2 sequences are SGHRS and YFSETQ. CDR3 amino acids: CASSPLAGNEQFF. The CDR3 DNA follows: TGCGCCAGCAGTCCCCTGGCCGGGAATGAGCAGTTCTTC.

The chain uses TRBV30 and TRBJ2-5, with a possible D match to TRBD1 (6 bases). The assigned J gene may be wrong: the sequence end matches TRBJ2-7 better. CDR1 GTSNPN and CDR2 SVGIG come from the germline V gene (reference sequence). This CDR3 has 12 residues. Here the CDR3 DNA reads TGTGCCTGGAGTGCACAGGGCTCCGAGCAGTACTTC. It codes for CAWSAQGSEQYF.

V usage is TRBV27 and J usage is TRBJ1-2, with a possible D match to TRBD1 (5 bases). Deletions cut 1 base from V and 4 bases from J, with 13 bases between. The CDR3 covers 15 residues. In germline, CDR1 is MNHEY, CDR2 SMNVEV (reference sequence). CDR3 bases: TGTGCCAGCAGTTTATATAGGACATCCTTCTATGGCTACACCTTC. As protein: CASSLYRTSFYGYTF.

V and J are TRBV9 and TRBJ1-2, with D possibly TRBD1 on 5 matching bases. The V and J ends lost 3 bases and 3 bases respectively, with 9 bases between them. This CDR3 is 13 amino acids long. CDR1 and CDR2 from the germline V gene are SGDLS and YYNGEE. CDR3 residues: CASSDGGDYGYTF. CDR3 nucleotide sequence: TGTGCCAGCAGCGACGGGGGAGACTATGGCTACACCTTC.

This sequence joins TRBV12-5 and TRBJ2-5; D is uncertain. Trimming cost V 1 base and J 8 bases, with 5 bases left between them. Per germline, CDR1 LGHNT and CDR2 FRNRAP. The CDR3 sequence is 11 residues long. The CDR3 DNA is TGTGCTAGTGGTTTGGGTCTCACCCAGTACTTC. Residues: CASGLGLTQYF. Based on the CDR3 plus reference TRBV12-5 and TRBJ2-5, the full variable domain is DARVTQTPRHKVTEMGQEVTMRCQPILGHNTVFWYRQTMMQGLELLAYFRNRAPLDDSGMPKDRFSAEMPDATLATLKIQPSEPRDSAVYFCASGLGLTQYFGPGTRLLVL.

The genes are TRBV7-9 and TRBJ2-7; D is perhaps TRBD1 (6 bases). Germline lookup yields CDR1 SEHNR and CDR2 FQNEAQ (reference sequence). CDR3 size: 16 residues. The V end lost 1 base, the J end lost 4 bases, and 17 bases lay between the germline ends. CDR3: CASSLGLGARSYEQYF. The DNA for the CDR3 is TGTGCCAGCAGCTTAGGGCTGGGGGCCAGGTCTTACGAGCAGTACTTC.

This clone was seen a handful of times. The J gene is TRBJ2-7, the V gene TRBV11-2; maybe TRBD2 (6 bases). CDR1 and CDR2 from the germline V gene are SGHAT and FQNNGV. This CDR3 contains 14 residues. Trimming removed 4 bases at V and 1 base at J, with 11 bases between. CDR3 nucleotide sequence: TGTGCCAGCAGCTCCGCCGGGGGATCCTACGAGCAGTACTTC. It specifies CASSSAGGSYEQYF.

There are a few counts of this clone. The rearrangement joins TRBV10-3 to TRBJ2-1; 7 nucleotides agree with TRBD2. The V and J ends lost 2 bases and 2 bases, in that order; junction bases with no gene match: 6. Germline-derived CDR1 and CDR2 are ENHRY and SYGVKD. This CDR3 has 16 amino acids. As DNA, the CDR3 is TGTGCCATCAGTGAGACCCCGGGACTACCCTACAATGAGCAGTTCTTC. It encodes CAISETPGLPYNEQFF.

The chain is built from TRBV4-3 and TRBJ1-2; tentative D call: TRBD1 (5 bases). Between the trimmed V and J ends, which lost 0 bases and 9 bases, there was a span of 8 bases. The CDR3 has 12 amino acids. CDR1 is LGHNA, CDR2 YSLEER, per germline. The CDR3 DNA is TGCGCCAGCAGCCAAGATCAGGGCCGCTACACCTTC. Translating it yields CASSQDQGRYTF.

This clone came up a few times. The chain links TRBV6-4 to TRBJ2-5; 13 bases align to TRBD2. J was trimmed by 0 bases and V by 9 bases; bases with no gene match: 7. This CDR3 spans 16 amino acids. Germline CDR1 MRHNA, CDR2 SNTAGT. The DNA of the CDR3 is TGTGCCAGTCGGACTAGCGGGGGCCCGTACCAAGAGACCCAGTACTTC. This codes for CASRTSGGPYQETQYF.

The chain carries TRBV27 and TRBJ1-1; no clear D gene. The CDR3 contains 14 residues. CDR1 is MNHEY and CDR2 is SMNVEV in the germline V gene (reference sequence). V lost 4 bases to trimming and J lost 1 base, with 10 bases between them. For the CDR3, the DNA is TGTGCCAGCAGTTGGGCGGGCACGAACACTGAAGCTTTCTTT. As protein: CASSWAGTNTEAFF.

V gene TRBV7-2 combines with J gene TRBJ2-7, with D unresolved. V lost 4 bases to trimming and J lost 6 bases, with 16 bases between them. Looked up from germline, CDR1 is SGHTA and CDR2 is FQGNSA. CDR3 length: 14 amino acids. CDR3 in amino acids: CASSSPSTVSEQYF. The CDR3 DNA sequence: TGTGCCAGCAGCTCCCCAAGTACGGTATCCGAGCAGTACTTC.

This clone was counted only a few times. V and J are TRBV6-1 and TRBJ2-7; 8 bases are shared with TRBD2. The CDR3 covers 17 residues. V was clipped by 2 bases and J by 2 bases; unmatched bases: 11. Germline V gene data show CDR1 as MNHNS and CDR2 as SASEGT. The CDR3 bases are TGTGCCAGCAGTGAAACCATAGCGGGAACGACCACCTACGAGCAGTACTTC. This gives the protein CASSETIAGTTTYEQYF.

This chain joins TRBV6-1 and TRBJ1-4; 8 nucleotides match TRBD1. This CDR3 is built from 14 residues. With V trimmed by 3 bases and J by 6 bases, 3 bases remained unmatched. Germline values: CDR1 MNHNS, CDR2 SASEGT. The CDR3 DNA reads TGTGCCAGCAGTGAGGACAGGGCTGATGAAAAACTGTTTTTT. Amino acid sequence: CASSEDRADEKLFF.

The genes are TRBV4-1 and TRBJ1-5; 7 bases map to TRBD1. V lost 1 base to trimming and J lost 2 bases; unmatched junction nucleotides: 5. Germline lookup yields CDR1 MGHRA and CDR2 YSYEKL. The CDR3 is 16 residues long. CDR3 amino acids: CASSQVQGGGNQPQHF. The CDR3, as DNA: TGCGCCAGCAGCCAAGTTCAGGGGGGAGGCAATCAGCCCCAGCATTTT.

The rearrangement links TRBV27 to TRBJ2-7; 9 positions agree with TRBD1. CDR1 MNHEY and CDR2 SMNVEV come from the germline V gene (reference sequence). V trimming: 2 bases; J trimming: 3 bases; junction bases outside the gene matches: 5. The CDR3 runs to 15 residues. The CDR3, as DNA: TGTGCCAGCAGTTTACCCCCGGGACAGGGCTACGAGCAGTACTTC. It codes for CASSLPPGQGYEQYF.

In this sample, this clone turned up once. CDR3 region: CASRPDRGNTGELFF. CDR3 sequence (DNA): TGTGCCAGCAGACCCGACAGGGGGAACACCGGGGAGCTGTTTTTT. The genes are TRBV2 and TRBJ2-2, with 8 bases fitting TRBD1. This CDR3 region has 15 residues. J gave up 1 base and V 6 bases, and 4 bases lay outside the gene matches. Germline-derived CDR1 and CDR2 are SNHLY and FYNNEI.

This clone was observed a handful of times. The CDR3 DNA follows: TGTGCCTGGAGAACAGCGGGATCCTACAATGAGCAGTTCTTC. Its protein product is CAWRTAGSYNEQFF. This sequence joins TRBV30 and TRBJ2-1; 7 positions match TRBD2. Germline V CDR1 and CDR2: GTSNPN, SVGIG (reference sequence). The length of the CDR3 is 14 residues. V shed 3 bases, J shed 1 base, and the junction held 3 bases outside the gene matches.